This T cell receptor beta chain was identified in a study of shared clonotypes between healthy human individuals. Study observations and caveats: Non-shared clonotypes showed lower generation probabilities than clonotypes common to all four donors. Sampling was confined to blood; repertoires within tissues likely differ. As a rule, naive subsets had a larger estimated richness than memory subsets.

Profiled with immunoSEQ multiplex PCR; TCRdb holds only in-frame clones, not every one. The sample lists hundreds of thousands of clones, more than 85% occurring once. The trim removed 4 bases at V and 5 bases at J, leaving 18 bases unmatched. Looked up from germline, CDR1 is MGHRA and CDR2 is YSYEKL. The CDR3 is 18 amino acids. In regard to this clone: Its specificity is not known.

CD45RO-negative CD8 cells positively selected for CCR7 made up the naive population, which excluded terminally differentiated effector memory CD45RA+ cells. Caucasian adults living in Nashville, Tennessee, provided all samples. Sequenced input: naive CD8+ T cells sorted from blood. This TCR derives from a man aged 25-45 years in good health. V usage is TRBV4-1 and J usage is TRBJ1-2; 8 bases map to TRBD1. CDR3 in amino acids: CASSPRGHGDRGYYGYTF. CDR3 coding DNA: TGCGCCAGCAGCCCAAGAGGTCATGGAGACAGGGGCTATTATGGCTACACCTTC.